The 30 T cell receptor beta chains below were found in one sample sequenced in a study of cytomegalovirus exposure and HLA in healthy donors (dated by TCRdb to 2017 to 2019). Receptor libraries were prepared by the immunoSEQ multiplex PCR assay. A mixture of 60 forward primers for TCR Vbeta segments and 13 reverse primers for TCR Jbeta segments was used in the multiplex PCR. Imported from immuneACCESS, the table was reduced by TCRdb to in-frame sequences with V and J called. These copies leave out some clones; in studies compared against another copy, an unresolved V gene accounts for under half, and the cause of the remainder is not known. This sample is represented by about 170,000 clones; about 80% of them were singletons. The ten largest clonotypes hold approximately 2.1% of the sample. The source material was PBMCs. The receptors come from a woman aged 50 to 60 in good health and CMV-seronegative.

J is TRBJ1-3 and V is TRBV9; TRBD1 aligns across 7 bases. The CDR3 has 17 residues. Trimming at V came to 0 bases and at J to 1 base, leaving 7 bases not matched to a gene. The V gene's germline CDR1 is SGDLS and CDR2 YYNGEE. The CDR3 is CASSVAPGGSSGNTIYF. The CDR3 DNA is TGTGCCAGCAGCGTAGCTCCAGGGGGATCTTCTGGAAACACCATATATTTT.

V gene TRBV5-1 combines with J gene TRBJ1-3; TRBD1 is a possible D gene (5 bases). V lost 4 bases, J lost 0 bases, and 8 bases lay in between. Germline values: CDR1 SGHRS, CDR2 YFSETQ. The CDR3 sequence is 14 residues long. The CDR3 DNA reads as TGCGCCAGCAGCGCAACAGGCTCTGGAAACACCATATATTTT. The encoded protein is CASSATGSGNTIYF.

The genes are TRBV9 and TRBJ1-1; D is uncertain. The CDR3 runs to 15 residues. V was pared by 0 bases and J by 2 bases, with 11 bases between. CDR1 and CDR2 from the germline V gene are SGDLS and YYNGEE. As DNA, the CDR3 is TGTGCCAGCAGCGTAGGGCTGCAACCTAACACTGAAGCTTTCTTT. Its translation: CASSVGLQPNTEAFF. Filled out from reference TRBV9 and TRBJ1-1, the complete variable domain reads DSGVTQTPKHLITATGQRVTLRCSPRSGDLSVYWYQQSLDQGLQFLIQYYNGEERAKGNILERFSAQQFPDLHSELNLSSLELGDSALYFCASSVGLQPNTEAFFGQGTRLTVV.

The CDR3 loop reads CASSGGGSWELFF. CDR3 in DNA: TGTGCCAGCAGCGGCGGGGGGAGCTGGGAGCTGTTTTTT. This sequence joins TRBV2 and TRBJ2-2, with 8 positions matching TRBD2. Losses at the gene ends were 6 bases for V and 9 bases for J; bases not matched to a gene: 6. Germline V lookup: CDR1 SNHLY, CDR2 FYNNEI. The CDR3 covers 13 residues.

For this clone: The junction departs from germline at one end; a sequencing error may be responsible. This rearrangement joins TRBV7-7 to TRBJ2-3; 10 bases line up with TRBD2. The CDR3 totals 18 residues. Germline CDR1 and CDR2: SSHAT and FNYEAQ (reference sequence). This chain's CDR3 is CASSPRLAGPPFTDTQYF. Here the CDR3 DNA reads TGTGCTAGCAGCCCCCGACTAGCGGGCCCACCCTTCACAGATACGCAGTATTTT. Based on the CDR3 plus reference TRBV7-7 and TRBJ2-3, the full variable domain is GAGVSQSPRYKVTKRGQDVTLRCDPISSHATLYWYQQALGQGPEFLTYFNYEAQPDKSGLPSDRFSAERPEGSISTLTIQRTEQRDSAMYRCASSPRLAGPPFTDTQYFGPGTRLTVL.

The chain carries TRBV30 and TRBJ2-5; D not certain. The CDR3 loop spans 14 amino acids. From germline, CDR1 is GTSNPN and CDR2 SVGIG (reference sequence). Trimming took off 3 bases at V and 0 bases at J, with 11 bases between the two ends. CDR3 sequence reads: CAWSSDIYQETQYF. The CDR3 bases are TGTGCCTGGAGCTCAGACATTTACCAAGAGACCCAGTACTTC.

V is TRBV28 and J is TRBJ1-4; 7 bases are shared with TRBD1. In germline, CDR1 is MDHEN, CDR2 SYDVKM. There are 15 residues in the CDR3. Trimming at V came to 6 bases and at J to 0 bases, leaving 4 bases not matched to a gene. For the CDR3, the DNA is TGTGCCAGCAGAGTCGGGACAGCAACTAATGAAAAACTGTTTTTT. Protein sequence: CASRVGTATNEKLFF.

The chain recombines TRBV6-1 with TRBJ1-5; D uncertain. This CDR3 has 13 amino acids. CDR1 and CDR2 (germline): MNHNS, SASEGT. V lost 10 bases and J 4 bases, leaving 14 bases between the germline ends. CDR3 DNA: TGTGCCATTACCTCGTGGGCGAATCAGCCCCAGCATTTT. Its translation: CAITSWANQPQHF.

The chain recombines TRBV7-6 with TRBJ2-5, with 8 nucleotides matching TRBD2. This CDR3 has 17 residues. Per germline, CDR1 SGHVS and CDR2 FNYEAQ. V trimming: 2 bases; J trimming: 4 bases; junction bases outside the gene matches: 12. The CDR3 spells CASSLTAAGGRRETQYF. CDR3 DNA: TGTGCCAGCAGCTTAACGGCGGCGGGGGGTAGGCGAGAGACCCAGTACTTC.

This sequence joins TRBV2 and TRBJ2-6, with 10 nucleotides matching TRBD1. There are 16 residues in the CDR3. The V gene end was trimmed by 6 bases and the J gene end by 1 base; junction bases not matched to a gene: 3. Germline V gene data show CDR1 as SNHLY and CDR2 as FYNNEI. CDR3 coding DNA: TGTGCCAGCAGGACAGGGGGCAGGTCTGGGGCCAACGTCCTGACTTTC. Protein product: CASRTGGRSGANVLTF. Complete variable domain (other parts from reference TRBV2 and TRBJ2-6): EPEVTQTPSHQVTQMGQEVILRCVPISNHLYFYWYRQILGQKVEFLVSFYNNEISEKSEIFDDQFSVERPDGSNFTLKIRSTKLEDSAMYFCASRTGGRSGANVLTFGAGSRLTVL.

This chain uses TRBV23-1 with TRBJ2-5; D may be TRBD1 (5 bases). TRBV23-1 is an ORF for which the function is uncertain. The CDR3 consists of 14 residues. Trimming took off 3 bases at V and 3 bases at J, with 11 bases between the two ends. CDR3 coding DNA: TGCGCCAGCAGTCAGTATGACAGAAAAGAGACCCAGTACTTC. Amino acids: CASSQYDRKETQYF.

CDR3 protein: CASRYSRGVEQYF. CDR3 DNA: TGTGCCAGCAGATACTCTCGGGGGGTCGAGCAGTACTTC. This chain connects TRBV27 to TRBJ2-7, with 7 nucleotides matching TRBD2. The CDR3 is made up of 13 amino acids. V shed 6 bases, J shed 6 bases, and the junction held 8 bases outside the gene matches. Per the germline V gene, CDR1 is MNHEY and CDR2 is SMNVEV (reference sequence).

This chain connects TRBV5-6 to TRBJ2-5, with TRBD1 identical over 10 bases. CDR3 length: 14 residues. The germline CDR1 and CDR2 sequences are SGHDT and YYEEEE. J was trimmed by 2 bases and V by 4 bases; bases with no gene match: 2. In DNA, the CDR3 is TGTGCCAGCAGCCCGGGACAGGGGCAAGAGACCCAGTACTTC. It specifies CASSPGQGQETQYF.

The genes are TRBV6-6 and TRBJ2-2, with a possible D match to TRBD1 (6 bases). The CDR3 totals 14 residues. Trimming stripped 4 bases from V and 8 bases from J, with 14 bases between. Germline CDR1 reads MNHNY; CDR2 reads SVGAGI (reference sequence). CDR3 sequence reads: CASSLGASGGELFF. The CDR3 DNA follows: TGTGCCAGCAGTTTGGGGGCTTCGGGAGGGGAGCTGTTTTTT.

The rearrangement joins TRBV19 to TRBJ2-1, with 7 bases aligning to TRBD2. The V gene end was trimmed by 3 bases and the J gene end by 8 bases; junction bases not matched to a gene: 7. The CDR3 has 14 residues. The germline V gene has CDR1 LNHDA and CDR2 SQIVND (reference sequence). Written as DNA, the CDR3 is TGTGCCAGTAGTATGGGGGGAGGGAGGGATGAGCAGTTCTTC. Translated: CASSMGGGRDEQFF.

This clone occurred a few times. The chain has TRBV5-1 and TRBJ1-6, with D possibly being TRBD1 (6 bases). Germline CDR1 SGHRS, CDR2 YFSETQ. The CDR3 covers 14 residues. V was cut by 3 bases and J by 8 bases, with 12 bases left in between. The CDR3 DNA reads as TGCGCCAGCAGCTGGGACCAGGGGTATTCACCCCTCCACTTT. Amino acids: CASSWDQGYSPLHF.

The J gene is TRBJ2-3, the V gene TRBV7-2; TRBD1 aligns across 8 bases. Germline trimming cut 2 bases from V and 4 bases from J; bases unmatched to any gene: 8. This CDR3 contains 16 residues. Germline CDR1 is SGHTA and CDR2 is FQGNSA. CDR3 sequence: CASSLTGQGWADTQYF. The CDR3 DNA reads TGTGCCAGCAGCTTAACCGGACAGGGTTGGGCAGATACGCAGTATTTT.

This chain joins TRBV7-2 and TRBJ2-2; the match to TRBD1 covers 10 bases. The V segment lost 3 bases and the J segment 3 bases; nucleotides outside the gene matches: 4. Germline V gives CDR1 SGHTA, CDR2 FQGNSA. The CDR3 runs 16 residues. DNA of the CDR3: TGTGCCAGCAGCTTGGGACAGGGGTCCTACACCGGGGAGCTGTTTTTT. Protein product: CASSLGQGSYTGELFF.

V and J are TRBV30 and TRBJ2-5, with 7 bases fitting TRBD1. Germline lookup yields CDR1 GTSNPN and CDR2 SVGIG (reference sequence). The trim removed 0 bases at V and 4 bases at J, leaving 5 bases unmatched. This CDR3 comprises 14 residues. CDR3 loop: CAWSVAGGVETQYF. In nucleotides, the CDR3 is TGTGCCTGGAGTGTAGCAGGGGGTGTAGAGACCCAGTACTTC.

The chain links TRBV6-1 to TRBJ1-4, with D possibly being TRBD1 (5 bases). The CDR3 totals 14 residues. Per the germline V gene, CDR1 is MNHNS and CDR2 is SASEGT. Trimming removed 1 base at V and 7 bases at J, with 10 bases between. The CDR3 loop is CASSEGGVGEKLFF. The CDR3 nucleotides are TGTGCCAGCAGTGAAGGGGGCGTCGGTGAAAAACTGTTTTTT.

The chain is built from TRBV16 and TRBJ1-2, with 8 bases matching TRBD1. V lost 7 bases to trimming and J lost 8 bases; unmatched junction nucleotides: 12. In germline, CDR1 is KGHSY, CDR2 FQNENV. The CDR3 is 14 residues long. For the CDR3, the DNA is TGTGCCAGCACCCGGACAGGGCAATCGCGCGGCTACACCTTC. Encoded protein: CASTRTGQSRGYTF.

This chain connects TRBV6-6 to TRBJ2-5, with TRBD1 identical over 8 bases. CDR3 length: 16 amino acids. With V trimmed by 2 bases and J by 3 bases, 8 bases remained unmatched. The V gene's germline CDR1 is MNHNY and CDR2 SVGAGI (reference sequence). This CDR3 reads CASSYKTGDTKETQYF. The CDR3 DNA sequence: TGTGCCAGCAGTTACAAGACAGGGGACACCAAAGAGACCCAGTACTTC.

This chain joins TRBV9 and TRBJ2-5; 9 bases map to TRBD1. The CDR3 sequence is 15 residues long. The junction had 7 bases not matched to a gene; V was cut back by 4 bases and J by 3 bases. The germline V gene encodes CDR1 SGDLS and CDR2 YYNGEE. The CDR3 nucleotides are TGTGCCAGCAGCCGGCTGGGACAGGGTAAAGAGACCCAGTACTTC. Its translation is CASSRLGQGKETQYF. The full variable domain, with the rest looked up from reference TRBV9 and TRBJ2-5, is DSGVTQTPKHLITATGQRVTLRCSPRSGDLSVYWYQQSLDQGLQFLIQYYNGEERAKGNILERFSAQQFPDLHSELNLSSLELGDSALYFCASSRLGQGKETQYFGPGTRLLVL.

The V gene is TRBV25-1, the J gene TRBJ2-7; possible D gene TRBD1, 5 bases. V lost 2 bases and J 3 bases, leaving 14 bases between the germline ends. The CDR3 is 15 amino acids. Germline V CDR1 and CDR2: MGHDK, SYGVNS. The CDR3 is CASSEQRLGHYEQYF. DNA of the CDR3: TGTGCCAGCAGTGAACAGAGGTTGGGGCACTACGAGCAGTACTTC.

In its sample, this clone was seen a few times. This chain connects TRBV6-1 to TRBJ1-4; D is possibly TRBD1 (5 bases). Germline V gene lookup returns CDR1 MNHNS and CDR2 SASEGT. This CDR3 spans 13 amino acids. The V gene lost 7 bases and the J gene lost 5 bases, with 11 bases spanning the gap. As DNA, the CDR3 is TGTGCCAGCACCAGGGAAGGGAATGAAAAACTGTTTTTT. Residues: CASTREGNEKLFF.

The J gene is TRBJ2-5, the V gene TRBV4-3, with 9 bases fitting TRBD2. After removal of 3 bases from V and 5 bases from J, the junction contained 7 bases not matched to a gene. The CDR3 loop spans 15 amino acids. Germline assignment: CDR1 LGHNA and CDR2 YSLEER. The CDR3 sequence: CASSHVAGAGETQYF. Written as DNA, the CDR3 is TGCGCCAGCAGCCACGTAGCGGGGGCCGGGGAGACCCAGTACTTC.

The gene calls are TRBV7-2 and TRBJ1-1; possible D gene TRBD1, 5 bases. CDR1 and CDR2 (germline): SGHTA, FQGNSA. The V end lost 5 bases, the J end lost 12 bases, and 25 bases lay between the germline ends. This CDR3 is built from 15 residues. Here the CDR3 DNA reads TGTGCCAGCAGCCCCTCCCCTGTCCGGGGGGAGGAAACTTTCTTT. Its translation: CASSPSPVRGEETFF.

Here the CDR3 reads CASSPRRTGEITGELFF. The DNA for the CDR3 is TGTGCCAGCAGTCCCCGCCGGACGGGGGAAATTACCGGGGAGCTGTTTTTT. The V gene is TRBV28, the J gene TRBJ2-2; D perhaps matches TRBD2 (6 bases). Germline CDR1 MDHEN, CDR2 SYDVKM. The CDR3 sequence is 17 residues long. Trimming stripped 5 bases from V and 5 bases from J, with 21 bases between.

The chain couples TRBV7-2 to TRBJ2-1, with 10 bases that match TRBD2. Germline V gene data show CDR1 as SGHTA and CDR2 as FQGNSA. The CDR3 consists of 15 residues. Trimming cost V 6 bases and J 10 bases; bases outside gene matches: 12. The CDR3 DNA is TGTGCCAGCAGTCCTCCGGCTAGCGGGAGTGTCGAGCAGTTCTTC. It yields the protein CASSPPASGSVEQFF.

The chain couples TRBV5-6 to TRBJ2-4; tentatively, D is TRBD1 (6 bases). Germline V CDR1 and CDR2: SGHDT, YYEEEE. CDR3 length: 13 residues. V was shortened by 4 bases and J by 6 bases, with 11 bases between the two germline ends. Written as DNA, the CDR3 is TGTGCCAGCAGCCGGGACAAGTCAAACATTCAGTACTTC. The encoded protein is CASSRDKSNIQYF. Combining the CDR3 with reference TRBV5-6 and TRBJ2-4 gives the whole variable domain DAGVTQSPTHLIKTRGQQVTLRCSPKSGHDTVSWYQQALGQGPQFIFQYYEEEERQRGNFPDRFSGHQFPNYSSELNVNALLLGDSALYLCASSRDKSNIQYFGAGTRLSVL.